This is a list of T cell receptor beta chains from one sample in a study of shared clonotypes between healthy human individuals. TCRdb's table, derived via immunoSEQ multiplex PCR, lists solely in-frame clones and lacks some. This sample carries about 330,000 clones, around 72% of them seen once, and the ten largest clones take about a tenth. Sequencing was done on a sample of memory CD4+ T cells sorted from blood. The receptors derive from a man aged 25 to 40 in good health. Both conserved end residues are part of each CDR3. D genes are given only for firm matches. Only part of the rows carry a size: once, few, many, or a class if the clone is expanded.

TRBD2	TRBV14	.	TRBJ2-7	CASSQVQIRMGGEQYF	TGTGCCAGCAGCCAAGTCCAGATACGGATGGGGGGGGAGCAGTACTTC
TRBD2	TRBV7-9	few	TRBJ2-2	CASSWPGLAYTGELFF	TGTGCCAGCAGCTGGCCGGGACTAGCTTACACCGGGGAGCTGTTTTTT
.	TRBV2	once	TRBJ2-7	CAGRDPGRGEQYF	TGTGCCGGCCGGGATCCGGGGAGAGGAGAGCAGTACTTC
.	TRBV5-4	.	TRBJ2-2	CASRSGGANTGELFF	TGTGCCAGCCGCTCCGGCGGCGCGAACACCGGGGAGCTGTTTTTT
.	TRBV28	.	TRBJ2-7	CASRGGTGSAYEQYF	TGTGCCAGCAGGGGAGGTACCGGGAGTGCTTACGAGCAGTACTTC
.	TRBV10-3	.	TRBJ2-2	CATTGNVGAGELFF	TGTGCCACCACTGGGAATGTTGGGGCCGGGGAGCTGTTTTTT
.	TRBV19	.	TRBJ1-1	CASSSLRREGHTEAFF	TGTGCCAGTAGCTCTTTAAGGAGGGAGGGGCACACTGAAGCTTTCTTT
TRBD1	TRBV5-4	.	TRBJ2-1	CASSLGGPGTGGFNEQFF	TGTGCCAGCAGCTTGGGGGGCCCCGGGACAGGGGGCTTCAATGAGCAGTTCTTC
.	TRBV7-3	.	TRBJ1-1	CASSLKIGTEAFF	TGTGCCAGCAGCTTAAAGATTGGCACTGAAGCTTTCTTT
TRBD2	TRBV19	.	TRBJ2-1	CASSSQRGASGSYEQFF	TGTGCCAGCTCCTCACAGAGGGGGGCTAGCGGGAGCTATGAGCAGTTCTTC
.	TRBV10-3	.	TRBJ2-5	CAISRQGGETQYF	TGTGCCATCAGCCGACAGGGAGGGGAGACCCAGTACTTC
TRBD1	TRBV30	.	TRBJ2-7	CAWSGVQGVSYEQYF	TGTGCCTGGAGTGGGGTACAGGGGGTCTCCTACGAGCAGTACTTC
.	TRBV7-2	once	TRBJ2-5	CASSLLAQETQYF	TGTGCCAGCAGCTTGTTAGCTCAGGAGACCCAGTACTTC
.	TRBV18	few	TRBJ2-5	CASSPRGIETQYF	TGTGCCAGCTCACCTCGCGGTATCGAGACCCAGTACTTC
.	TRBV9	.	TRBJ2-3	CASSVSTDTQYF	TGTGCCAGCAGCGTGAGCACAGATACGCAGTATTTT
.	TRBV30	.	TRBJ2-1	CAWSRELGEQFF	TGTGCCTGGAGCAGGGAGCTAGGTGAGCAGTTCTTC
.	TRBV7-6	.	TRBJ1-5	CASSFEGQPQHF	TGTGCCAGCAGCTTCGAGGGTCAGCCCCAGCATTTT
.	TRBV5-1	.	TRBJ2-5	CASSLVAGETQYF	TGCGCCAGCAGCTTGGTCGCAGGGGAGACCCAGTACTTC
TRBD2	TRBV27	few	TRBJ2-7	CASSFSGWSGSSHEQYF	TGTGCCAGCAGTTTCTCCGGGTGGAGCGGGAGTTCCCACGAGCAGTACTTC
TRBD2	TRBV2	.	TRBJ2-7	CASRGLRGAYEQYF	TGTGCCAGCAGAGGGTTGCGGGGGGCCTACGAGCAGTACTTC
.	TRBV2	.	TRBJ1-4	CASSPGSFEKLFF	TGTGCCAGCAGCCCCGGTAGTTTCGAAAAACTGTTTTTT
TRBD1	TRBV28	.	TRBJ1-2	CASSKWGTGDSYGYTF	TGTGCCAGCAGTAAGTGGGGGACAGGAGACTCCTATGGCTACACCTTC
TRBD2	TRBV10-3	.	TRBJ2-1	CAIRGSSYNEQFF	TGTGCCATTCGCGGGAGCTCCTACAATGAGCAGTTCTTC
TRBD1	TRBV2	.	TRBJ2-5	CATSQGIQETQYF	TGTGCCACCTCACAGGGGATCCAAGAGACCCAGTACTTC
TRBD1	TRBV7-8	.	TRBJ2-7	CASSFGTGTYEQYF	TGTGCCAGCAGCTTCGGGACAGGAACCTACGAGCAGTACTTC
.	TRBV19	.	TRBJ1-1	CASSMADTAFF	TGTGCCAGTAGTATGGCCGATACAGCTTTCTTT
.	TRBV5-1	many	TRBJ2-1	CASSLDGRGYNEQFF	TGCGCCAGCAGCTTGGACGGGCGCGGTTACAATGAGCAGTTCTTC
TRBD1	TRBV4-3	.	TRBJ2-4	CASSQVATGVGIQYF	TGCGCCAGCAGCCAAGTGGCGACAGGGGTAGGCATTCAGTACTTC